This T cell receptor (beta chain) was retrieved from a study of regulatory T cells in long-lasting Graves disease. Relying on iRepertoire HTBI primers and Arm-PCR of CDR3 regions, the team built TCR beta libraries. TCRdb reprocessed the multiplex PCR reads with MiXCR, giving one entry per CDR3 protein. The repertoire includes some 440,000 distinct CDR3 sequences, around 21% of them detected once, and over 7.5% sits in the top ten. Regarding time point: persistent/refractory GD, antithyroid drugs over 5 years with positive TRAb. PBMCs provided the RNA from which the TCR library was made. Germline CDR1 is SGHRS and CDR2 is YFSETQ. This CDR3 spans 14 amino acids.

Source: peripheral blood mononuclear cells (PBMCs), taken when the disease was refractory, from a patient treated with antithyroid drugs. This TCR derives from a female donor with Graves disease. The chain has TRBV5-1 and TRBJ2-5; perhaps TRBD1 as D (5 bases). TRBJ2-1 matches the DNA end more closely, so the J call is doubtful. The CDR3 nucleotides read TGCGCCAGCAGCTTCCAACCAGGGCCCAATGAGCAGTTCTTC. It translates to CASSFQPGPNEQFF.